This T cell receptor beta chain was captured in a study of CD8 T cells in ankylosing spondylitis. Using its own MiXCR run on the 5' RACE reads, TCRdb lists one record per CDR3 protein. The table records 15,000 to 20,000 distinct CDR3 sequences, approximately 8% of them present only once. By share of the sample, this clonotype is medium-sized. This CDR3 has 14 residues. V lost 5 bases and J 3 bases, leaving 13 bases between the germline ends. From germline, CDR1 is DFQATT and CDR2 SNEGSKA (reference sequence). The clonotype originates from a male donor with ankylosing spondylitis or in good health (not recorded which). The sample comprised blood. The chain carries TRBV20-1 and TRBJ2-2; the D gene is possibly TRBD2 (7 bases). The CDR3 protein is CSAGLGGDTGELFF. In nucleotides, the CDR3 is TGCAGTGCTGGGCTAGGGGGGGACACCGGGGAGCTGTTTTTT.